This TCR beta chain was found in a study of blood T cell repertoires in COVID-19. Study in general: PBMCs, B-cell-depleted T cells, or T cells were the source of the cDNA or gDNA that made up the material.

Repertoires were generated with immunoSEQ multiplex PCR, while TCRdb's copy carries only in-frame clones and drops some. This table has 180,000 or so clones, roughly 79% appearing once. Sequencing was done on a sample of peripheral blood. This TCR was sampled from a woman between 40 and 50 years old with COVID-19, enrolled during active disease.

The CDR3 DNA sequence: TGTGCCAGCAGTCAGGGCGATCATTCACCCCTCCACTTT. This encodes CASSQGDHSPLHF. This chain uses TRBV27 with TRBJ1-6; the D gene is possibly TRBD1 (5 bases). Germline V CDR1 and CDR2: MNHEY, SMNVEV (reference sequence). Trimming stripped 5 bases from V and 8 bases from J, with 10 bases between. The CDR3 is made up of 13 amino acids.